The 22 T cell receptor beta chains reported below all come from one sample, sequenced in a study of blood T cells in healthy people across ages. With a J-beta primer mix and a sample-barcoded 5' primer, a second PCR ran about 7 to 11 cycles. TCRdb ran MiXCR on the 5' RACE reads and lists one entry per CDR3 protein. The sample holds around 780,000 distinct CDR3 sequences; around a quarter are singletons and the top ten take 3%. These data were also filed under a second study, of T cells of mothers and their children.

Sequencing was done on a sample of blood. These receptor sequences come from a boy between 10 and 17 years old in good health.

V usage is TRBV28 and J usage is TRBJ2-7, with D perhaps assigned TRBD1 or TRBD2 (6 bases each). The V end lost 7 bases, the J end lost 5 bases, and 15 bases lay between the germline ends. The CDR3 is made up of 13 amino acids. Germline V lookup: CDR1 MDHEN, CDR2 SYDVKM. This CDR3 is CASTYIGGHEQYF. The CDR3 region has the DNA TGTGCCAGCACCTACATTGGGGGGCACGAGCAGTACTTC.

CDR3 sequence: CANEPDREDNEQFF. The CDR3 bases are TGTGCCAACGAACCGGACAGGGAGGACAATGAGCAGTTCTTC. The rearrangement joins TRBV7-8 to TRBJ2-1; TRBD1 matches 8 bases. The CDR3 is 14 residues long. The ends lost 10 bases at V and 5 bases at J; junction bases unmatched: 10. Germline CDR1 SGHVS, CDR2 FQNEAQ.

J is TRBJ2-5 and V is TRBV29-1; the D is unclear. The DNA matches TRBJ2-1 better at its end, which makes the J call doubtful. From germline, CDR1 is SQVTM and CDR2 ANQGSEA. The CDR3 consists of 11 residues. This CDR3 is CSVAKSDEQFF. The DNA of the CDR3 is TGCAGCGTCGCCAAGAGTGATGAGCAGTTCTTC.

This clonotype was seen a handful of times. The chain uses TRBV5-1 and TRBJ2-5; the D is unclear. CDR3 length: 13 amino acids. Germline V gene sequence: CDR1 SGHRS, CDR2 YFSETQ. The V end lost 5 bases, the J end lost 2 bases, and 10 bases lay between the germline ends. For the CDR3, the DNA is TGCGCCAGCAGTGGAACGACTCAAGAGACCCAGTACTTC. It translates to CASSGTTQETQYF.

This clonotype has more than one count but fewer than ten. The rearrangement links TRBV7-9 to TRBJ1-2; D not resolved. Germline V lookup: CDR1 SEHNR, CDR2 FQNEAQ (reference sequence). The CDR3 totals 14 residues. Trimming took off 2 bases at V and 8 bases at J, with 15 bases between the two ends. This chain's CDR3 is CASSLRAVEGGYTF. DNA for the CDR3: TGTGCCAGCAGCTTACGGGCGGTCGAGGGAGGCTACACCTTC.

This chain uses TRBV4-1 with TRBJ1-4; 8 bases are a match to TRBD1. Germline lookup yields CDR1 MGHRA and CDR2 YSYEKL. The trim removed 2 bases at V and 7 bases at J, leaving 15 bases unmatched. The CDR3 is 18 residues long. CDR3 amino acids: CASSQILSRGRDSEKLFF. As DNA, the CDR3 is TGCGCCAGCAGCCAAATATTGAGCAGGGGGCGCGACTCTGAAAAACTGTTTTTT.

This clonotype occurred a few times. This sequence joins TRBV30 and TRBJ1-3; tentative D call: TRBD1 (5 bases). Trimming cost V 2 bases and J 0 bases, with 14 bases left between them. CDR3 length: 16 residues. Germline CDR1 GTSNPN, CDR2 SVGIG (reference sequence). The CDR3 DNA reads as TGTGCCTGGAGTTCCGGACATGCCATCTCTGGAAACACCATATATTTT. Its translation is CAWSSGHAISGNTIYF.

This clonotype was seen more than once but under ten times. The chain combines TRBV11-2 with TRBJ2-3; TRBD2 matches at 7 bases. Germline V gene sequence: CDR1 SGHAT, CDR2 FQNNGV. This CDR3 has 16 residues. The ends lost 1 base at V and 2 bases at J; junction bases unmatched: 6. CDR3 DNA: TGTGCCAGCAGCTTAGTCCCAGCGGGGACCACAGATACGCAGTATTTT. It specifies CASSLVPAGTTDTQYF.

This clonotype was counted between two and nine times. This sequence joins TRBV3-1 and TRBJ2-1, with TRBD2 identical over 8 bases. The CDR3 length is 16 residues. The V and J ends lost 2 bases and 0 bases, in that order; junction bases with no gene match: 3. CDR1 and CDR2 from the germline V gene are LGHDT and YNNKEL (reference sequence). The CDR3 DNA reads TGTGCCAGCAGCCAAATGGCGGGGGGCTCCTACAATGAGCAGTTCTTC. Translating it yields CASSQMAGGSYNEQFF.

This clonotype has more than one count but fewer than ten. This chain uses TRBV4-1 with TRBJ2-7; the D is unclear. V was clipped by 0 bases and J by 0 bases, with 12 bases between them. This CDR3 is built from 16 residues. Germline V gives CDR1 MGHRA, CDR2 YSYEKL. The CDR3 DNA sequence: TGCGCCAGCAGCCAAGAAAACTTCGAGCTCTCCTACGAGCAGTACTTC. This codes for CASSQENFELSYEQYF.

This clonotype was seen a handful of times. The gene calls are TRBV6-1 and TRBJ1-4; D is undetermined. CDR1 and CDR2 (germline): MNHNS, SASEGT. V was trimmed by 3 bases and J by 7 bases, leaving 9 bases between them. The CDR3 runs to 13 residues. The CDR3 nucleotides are TGTGCCAGCAGTGAGACAATCGGTGAAAAACTGTTTTTT. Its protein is CASSETIGEKLFF.

In DNA form, the CDR3 reads TGTGCCAGCGAGACATGTAATGAAAAACTGTTTTTT. Encoded protein: CASETCNEKLFF. The rearrangement joins TRBV12-3 or TRBV12-4 to TRBJ1-4; no definite D call. Deletions cut 8 bases from V and 4 bases from J, with 8 bases between. The CDR3 runs to 12 residues.

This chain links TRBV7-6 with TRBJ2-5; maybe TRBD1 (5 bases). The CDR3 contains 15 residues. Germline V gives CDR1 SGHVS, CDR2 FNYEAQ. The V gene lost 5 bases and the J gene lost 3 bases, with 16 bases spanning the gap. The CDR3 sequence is CASSPSMGPEETQYF. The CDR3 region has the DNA TGTGCCAGCAGCCCTTCGATGGGGCCCGAAGAGACCCAGTACTTC.

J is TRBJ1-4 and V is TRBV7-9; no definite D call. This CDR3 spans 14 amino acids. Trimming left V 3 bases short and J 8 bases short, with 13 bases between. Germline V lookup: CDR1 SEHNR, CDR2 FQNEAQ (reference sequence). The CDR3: CASSLSGVGEKLFF. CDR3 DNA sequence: TGTGCCAGCAGCTTGAGCGGGGTAGGGGAAAAACTGTTTTTT.

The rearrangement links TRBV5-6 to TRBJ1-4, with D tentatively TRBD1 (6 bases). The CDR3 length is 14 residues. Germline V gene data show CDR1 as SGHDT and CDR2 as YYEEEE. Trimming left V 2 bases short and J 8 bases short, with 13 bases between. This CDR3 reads CASSFQGIAEKLFF. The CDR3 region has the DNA TGTGCCAGCAGCTTTCAGGGGATCGCGGAAAAACTGTTTTTT.

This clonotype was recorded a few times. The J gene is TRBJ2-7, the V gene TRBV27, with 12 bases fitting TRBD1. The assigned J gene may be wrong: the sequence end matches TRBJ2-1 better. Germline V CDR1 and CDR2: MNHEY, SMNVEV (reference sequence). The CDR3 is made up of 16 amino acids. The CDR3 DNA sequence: TGTGCCAGCAGCCGAATCGGGACAGGGGGCCCCAATGAGCAGTTCTTC. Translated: CASSRIGTGGPNEQFF.

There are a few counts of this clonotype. The CDR3 coding sequence is TGTGCCAGCAGTGAATTGCGGACACTCTCTGGGGCCAACGTCCTGACTTTC. Translation: CASSELRTLSGANVLTF. The genes are TRBV6-1 and TRBJ2-6; possible D gene TRBD1, 5 bases. V lost 2 bases to trimming and J lost 0 bases, with 11 bases between them. The germline V gene encodes CDR1 MNHNS and CDR2 SASEGT. This CDR3 comprises 17 residues.

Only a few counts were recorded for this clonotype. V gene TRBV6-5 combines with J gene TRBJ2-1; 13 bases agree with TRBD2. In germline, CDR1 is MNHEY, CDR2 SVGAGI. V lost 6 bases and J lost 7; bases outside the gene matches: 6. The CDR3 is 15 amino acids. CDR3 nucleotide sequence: TGTGCCAGCAGCCGACTAGCGGGGGGTAAGAATGAGCAGTTCTTC. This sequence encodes CASSRLAGGKNEQFF.

CDR3 region: CASSPGFSGHEQFF. The CDR3 DNA follows: TGTGCCAGCTCACCCGGGTTTTCTGGCCACGAGCAGTTCTTC. The chain combines TRBV18 with TRBJ2-1; no reliable D call. Germline V CDR1 and CDR2: KGHSH, LQKENI. The CDR3 runs to 14 residues. The V gene lost 3 bases and the J gene lost 10 bases, with 16 bases spanning the gap.

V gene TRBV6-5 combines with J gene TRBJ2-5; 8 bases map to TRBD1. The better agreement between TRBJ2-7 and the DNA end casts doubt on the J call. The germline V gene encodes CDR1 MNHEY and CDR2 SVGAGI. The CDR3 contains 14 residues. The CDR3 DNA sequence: TGTGCCAGCAGTCGACAGGGGAATACGGACGAGCAGTACTTC. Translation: CASSRQGNTDEQYF.

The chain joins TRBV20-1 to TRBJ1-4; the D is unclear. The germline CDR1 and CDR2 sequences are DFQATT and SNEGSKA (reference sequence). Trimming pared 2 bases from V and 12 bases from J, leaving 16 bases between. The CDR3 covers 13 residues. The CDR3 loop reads CSARPKSNGELFF. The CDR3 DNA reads TGCAGTGCTAGACCCAAGAGCAACGGGGAACTGTTTTTT.

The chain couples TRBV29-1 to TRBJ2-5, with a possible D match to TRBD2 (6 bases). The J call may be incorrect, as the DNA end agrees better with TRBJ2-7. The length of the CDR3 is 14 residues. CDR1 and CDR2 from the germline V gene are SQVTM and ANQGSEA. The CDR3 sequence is CSVGTPDKSDEQYF. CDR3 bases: TGCAGCGTCGGGACTCCTGATAAGAGCGACGAGCAGTACTTC.